Reported below is one T cell receptor (beta chain). This sample stems from a study of Ad26.COV2.S vaccination and SARS-CoV-2 variants. The V gene's germline CDR1 is KGHSH and CDR2 LQKENI. This CDR3 is 11 amino acids long. The germline V and J ends were trimmed by 2 bases and 8 bases, with 3 bases remaining between them. The repertoire was sequenced with immunoSEQ multiplex PCR; TCRdb's copy has only in-frame clones and lacks some. The sample lists fewer than 500,000 clones; less than 95% were seen once. Treatment given: approximately 18 received Ad26.COV2.S at low or high dose, single or two shots; about 5 received placebo; per-sample allocation not given. Each sample was drawn 63 days after the first injection (of vaccine or placebo).

This chain uses TRBV18 with TRBJ2-2; D is unresolved. The source material was peripheral blood, sampled in a trial of Ad26.COV2.S vaccine versus placebo. The receptor was derived from a person between 18 and 60 years old who received the Ad26.COV2.S COVID-19 vaccine or a placebo. CDR3 loop: CASSPEGELFF. DNA for the CDR3: TGTGCCAGCTCACCAGAGGGGGAGCTGTTTTTT.